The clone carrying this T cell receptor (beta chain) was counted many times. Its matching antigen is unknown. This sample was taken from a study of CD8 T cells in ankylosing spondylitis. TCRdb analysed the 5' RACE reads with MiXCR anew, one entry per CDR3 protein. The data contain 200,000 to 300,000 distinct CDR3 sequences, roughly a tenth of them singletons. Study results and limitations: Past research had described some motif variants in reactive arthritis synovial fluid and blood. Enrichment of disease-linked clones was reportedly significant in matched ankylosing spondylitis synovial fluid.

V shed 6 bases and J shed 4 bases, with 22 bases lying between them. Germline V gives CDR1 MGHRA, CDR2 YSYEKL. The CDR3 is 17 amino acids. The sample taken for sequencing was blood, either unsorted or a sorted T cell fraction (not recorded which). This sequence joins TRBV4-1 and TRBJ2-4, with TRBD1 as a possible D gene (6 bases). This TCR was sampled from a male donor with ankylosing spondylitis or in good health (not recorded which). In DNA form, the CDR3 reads TGCGCCAGCAGTCGCCTCCCTGGCCGGGACACAAAAAACATTCAGTACTTC. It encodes CASSRLPGRDTKNIQYF.